What follows is one TCR beta chain and its context. Its antigen is currently unknown. The data originate from a study of cytomegalovirus exposure and HLA in healthy donors. Study-wide results and caveats: Most TCR sequences were uncommon, yet certain public TCRs appeared in many donors. Data from an earlier analysis indicated that most TCR beta V segments were productive either about 87% or about 30% of the time.

Researchers ran the PCR with 60 Vbeta and 13 Jbeta primers. Produced via immunoSEQ multiplex PCR; TCRdb's table is partial and in-frame only. The repertoire consists of roughly 190,000 clones, with 80% to 85% occurring once and the leading ten covering around 1%. The receptor was derived from a woman aged 40 to 50 in good health and CMV-seronegative. The source material was PBMCs.

DNA of the CDR3: TGTGCCAGCAGCTTGCCCCAAACTGAAGCTTTCTTT. It translates to CASSLPQTEAFF. The rearrangement links TRBV5-4 to TRBJ1-1; D unclear. The CDR3 covers 12 residues. The germline V and J ends were trimmed by 1 base and 5 bases, with 6 bases remaining between them. Germline-derived CDR1 and CDR2 are SGHNT and YYREEE (reference sequence). Complete variable domain (other parts from reference TRBV5-4 and TRBJ1-1): ETGVTQSPTHLIKTRGQQVTLRCSSQSGHNTVSWYQQALGQGPQFIFQYYREEENGRGNFPPRFSGLQFPNYSSELNVNALELDDSALYLCASSLPQTEAFFGQGTRLTVV.